Listed below are T cell receptor beta chains from one sample, sequenced in a study of Graves' ophthalmopathy and Graves' hyperthyroidism. TCRdb used MiXCR to reprocess the multiplex PCR reads, holding one entry per CDR3 protein. The data show just over 600,000 distinct CDR3 sequences, 20% to 25% seen once. Material for sequencing was peripheral blood. All receptors come from a woman between 18 and 29 years old with stable Graves' hyperthyroidism. Some clones in this sample may be carry-over from other donors' samples. The CDR3 runs from the conserved cysteine through the conserved F or W. D genes are given only for firm matches. Clone size, where shown, is once, few, many, or a class for clones that have expanded.

>many|TRBJ1-2|-|TRBV2
CASSKVGAASYTF
TGTGCCAGCAGTAAGGTGGGAGCAGCGAGCTACACCTTC
>few|TRBJ2-7|TRBD1|TRBV5-8
CASSLMRQGLYEQYF
TGTGCCAGCAGCTTGATGCGACAGGGGCTCTACGAGCAGTACTTC
>many|TRBJ2-7|-|TRBV3-1
CASSQPGYEQYF
TGTGCCAGCAGTCAACCTGGTTACGAGCAGTACTTC
>few|TRBJ2-5|TRBD1|TRBV6-1
CASSLGQRRTQYF
TGTGCCAGCAGCCTGGGACAGCGGAGGACCCAGTACTTC
>many|TRBJ1-1|-|TRBV28
CASSSSGAEAEAFF
TGTGCCAGCAGTTCTTCTGGGGCGGAGGCTGAAGCTTTCTTT
>-|TRBJ1-2|TRBD1|TRBV6-1
CASSRTGGGGYTF
TGTGCCAGCAGTCGGACAGGGGGAGGAGGCTACACCTTC
>many|TRBJ1-1|-|TRBV12-3/TRBV12-4
CASSLGPPRTEAFF
TGTGCCAGCAGTTTAGGTCCCCCACGCACTGAAGCTTTCTTT
>many|TRBJ1-5|-|TRBV6-1
CASSESGSNQPQHF
TGTGCCAGCAGTGAATCAGGGAGCAATCAGCCCCAGCATTTT
>few|TRBJ2-5|-|TRBV18
CASSPRGLKYQETQYF
TGTGCCAGCTCACCACGGGGACTGAAGTACCAAGAGACCCAGTACTTC
>few|TRBJ1-6|-|TRBV18
CASSPQRDSPLHF
TGTGCCAGCTCACCACAGAGGGACTCACCCCTCCACTTT
>few|TRBJ2-7|-|TRBV28
CASSGFGDSLYEQYF
TGTGCCAGCAGCGGGTTTGGGGACTCCCTGTACGAGCAGTACTTC
>many|TRBJ1-5|-|TRBV19
CAKWSQPQHF
TGTGCCAAATGGAGTCAGCCCCAGCATTTT
>many|TRBJ1-1|-|TRBV20-1
CSARATGKLTEAFF
TGCAGTGCTAGAGCAACTGGGAAGCTCACTGAAGCTTTCTTT
>-|TRBJ2-5|TRBD1|TRBV15
CATSQGAREETQYF
TGTGCCACCAGCCAGGGGGCGAGGGAAGAGACCCAGTACTTC
>many|TRBJ1-5|-|TRBV27
CASRRWDSNQPQHF
TGTGCCAGCAGGAGATGGGATAGCAATCAGCCCCAGCATTTT
>many|TRBJ2-5|-|TRBV28
CASSTKGVGQYF
TGTGCCAGCAGTACGAAGGGTGTCGGCCAGTACTTC
>few|TRBJ1-3|-|TRBV29-1
CSVQGGGNTIYF
TGCAGCGTTCAGGGAGGTGGAAACACCATATATTTT
>-|TRBJ1-1|TRBD1|TRBV6-1
CASSEGTGGRAFF
TGTGCCAGCAGTGAAGGGACAGGGGGGCGAGCTTTCTTT
>-|TRBJ2-7|TRBD2|TRBV30
CAWNKLAGAYEQYF
TGTGCCTGGAATAAACTAGCGGGGGCCTACGAGCAGTACTTC
>-|TRBJ1-2|-|TRBV12-5
CASGNYHRESYTF
TGTGCTAGTGGTAATTACCACAGGGAAAGCTACACCTTC
>many|TRBJ2-2|-|TRBV20-1
CSARDLVDTGELFF
TGCAGTGCTCGGGACCTCGTGGACACCGGGGAGCTGTTTTTT
>-|TRBJ2-7|-|TRBV11-1
CASSLEAGHEQYF
TGTGCCAGCAGCTTAGAAGCGGGCCACGAGCAGTACTTC
>few|TRBJ1-3|-|TRBV5-1
CASSLGSTANTIYF
TGCGCCAGCAGCTTAGGATCTACAGCCAACACCATATATTTT
>-|TRBJ2-2|-|TRBV2
CASSEVGMSGELFF
TGTGCCAGCAGTGAAGTGGGGATGAGCGGGGAGCTGTTTTTT
>few|TRBJ2-4|-|TRBV7-2
CASSFIRIAKNIQYF
TGTGCCAGCAGCTTTATAAGGATCGCCAAAAACATTCAGTACTTC
>many|TRBJ1-1|TRBD1|TRBV6-1
CASRRDRTVNTEAFF
TGTGCCAGCAGGAGGGACAGAACCGTGAACACTGAAGCTTTCTTT
>-|TRBJ1-2|-|TRBV30
CAWSVQSLWSGYTF
TGTGCCTGGAGTGTACAGAGCCTCTGGAGTGGCTACACCTTC
>-|TRBJ2-5|-|TRBV29-1
CSVEKDRSEGTQYF
TGCAGCGTTGAAAAAGACAGGTCCGAGGGGACCCAGTACTTC
>many|TRBJ1-2|TRBD1|TRBV11-1
CASSLRYGTGDYGYTF
TGTGCCAGCAGCTTACGTTACGGGACAGGGGACTATGGCTACACCTTC
>many|TRBJ2-7|-|TRBV28
CASSQGGRSSYEQYF
TGTGCCAGCAGTCAAGGGGGACGGAGCTCCTACGAGCAGTACTTC
>-|TRBJ2-5|TRBD2|TRBV7-2
CASSATSGAAETQYF
TGTGCCAGCAGCGCCACTAGCGGAGCCGCGGAGACCCAGTACTTC
>many|TRBJ1-5|-|TRBV2
CASSASSNQPQHF
TGTGCCAGCAGTGCTTCTAGCAATCAGCCCCAGCATTTT
>many|TRBJ2-7|-|TRBV28
CASSFLSYEQYF
TGTGCCAGCAGCTTCCTCTCCTACGAGCAGTACTTC
>many|TRBJ1-2|-|TRBV12-3/TRBV12-4
CASSSPGRVYGYTF
TGTGCCAGCAGTTCGCCGGGGAGGGTCTATGGCTACACCTTC
>many|TRBJ1-1|-|TRBV27
CASSRASEGRNTEAFF
TGTGCCAGCAGTCGGGCCTCCGAGGGCCGGAACACTGAAGCTTTCTTT
>few|TRBJ2-7|-|TRBV6-1
CASSRSVRGLPYEQYF
TGTGCCAGCAGTCGCTCCGTTCGGGGCCTCCCCTACGAGCAGTACTTC
>many|TRBJ2-7|TRBD2|TRBV9
CASSVVGGRCEQYF
TGTGCCAGCAGCGTAGTCGGCGGGAGGTGCGAGCAGTACTTC
>many|TRBJ2-7|TRBD1|TRBV20-1
CSARDSYEQYF
TGCAGTGCGAGGGACAGCTACGAGCAGTACTTC
>-|TRBJ2-7|TRBD2|TRBV6-2/TRBV6-3
CATKREASYEQYF
TGTGCCACTAAGCGGGAGGCCTCCTACGAGCAGTACTTC
>many|TRBJ2-7|-|TRBV29-1
CSALGYYEQYF
TGCAGCGCGCTAGGCTACTACGAGCAGTACTTC
>-|TRBJ2-2|TRBD2|TRBV11-1
CASSLPLAGNTGELFF
TGTGCCAGCAGCTTACCTCTAGCGGGAAACACCGGGGAGCTGTTTTTT
>many|TRBJ1-1|-|TRBV6-1
CASSDGVDYTEAFF
TGTGCCAGCAGTGACGGGGTCGATTACACTGAAGCTTTCTTT
>many|TRBJ2-5|-|TRBV15
CATSRDKEMGETQYF
TGTGCCACCAGCAGAGATAAGGAGATGGGTGAGACCCAGTACTTC
>-|TRBJ2-5|-|TRBV6-5
CASSYSRSFQETQYF
TGTGCCAGCAGTTACTCGAGGTCATTTCAAGAGACCCAGTACTTC
>many|TRBJ2-7|-|TRBV5-1
CASSLGADEQYF
TGCGCCAGCAGCTTGGGGGCAGACGAGCAGTACTTC
>many|TRBJ2-7|-|TRBV9
CASSPLPINPYEQYF
TGTGCCAGCAGCCCACTTCCTATCAACCCCTACGAGCAGTACTTC
>many|TRBJ2-6|TRBD1|TRBV6-5
CASSRGTGSSLLRGANVLTF
TGTGCCAGCAGTCGAGGGACAGGGTCTTCCCTTCTGCGCGGGGCCAACGTCCTGACTTTC
>many|TRBJ2-7|-|TRBV4-2
CASSPVGQGRIYEQYF
TGTGCCAGCAGCCCCGTGGGGCAGGGCCGTATCTACGAGCAGTACTTC
>many|TRBJ2-2|TRBD1|TRBV28
CASSPGDRVSGGELFF
TGTGCCAGCAGTCCCGGGGACAGGGTATCAGGCGGGGAGCTGTTTTTT
>many|TRBJ2-7|TRBD2|TRBV28
CASSFGLAVYEQYF
TGTGCCAGCAGTTTCGGACTAGCGGTCTACGAGCAGTACTTC
>many|TRBJ1-2|-|TRBV30
CAWSVGTGLIYGYTF
TGTGCCTGGAGTGTAGGCACAGGCCTTATCTATGGCTACACCTTC